The 12 T cell receptor beta chains reported below all come from one sample, sequenced in a study of blood T cells in healthy people across ages. The use of a sample-barcoded 5' primer and a J-beta primer mix characterized a second PCR of 7 to 11 cycles. MiXCR, applied by TCRdb to the 5' RACE reads, yields one record per CDR3 protein. The sample has a few hundred thousand distinct CDR3 sequences, about 27% seen once. These sequences were also reported in another study, on T cells of mothers and their children.

Input material: blood. These receptors all stem from a boy between 2 and 10 years old in good health.

This sequence joins TRBV5-6 and TRBJ2-5; D gene ambiguous. V lost 1 base, J lost 9 bases, and 25 bases lay in between. This CDR3 comprises 17 residues. CDR1 and CDR2 from the germline V gene are SGHDT and YYEEEE. In DNA, the CDR3 is TGTGCCAGCAGCTTGAGGCCAGCCTCCAAGAGAATGTCGCCCCAGTACTTC. Translating it yields CASSLRPASKRMSPQYF.

This clonotype has only a few counts. This chain joins TRBV6-1 and TRBJ2-5; a weak D match, TRBD2 (5 bases). V was cut by 6 bases and J by 5 bases, with 22 bases left in between. Germline-derived CDR1 and CDR2 are MNHNS and SASEGT. This CDR3 has 16 residues. CDR3 region: CASSPRDSRGWETQYF. The CDR3, as DNA: TGTGCCAGCAGCCCCAGAGACTCCAGAGGGTGGGAGACCCAGTACTTC.

This clonotype was counted ten times or more. The chain links TRBV25-1 to TRBJ1-1, with 9 bases matching TRBD1. The ends lost 6 bases at V and 6 bases at J; junction bases unmatched: 8. The CDR3 runs to 14 residues. Germline V gene lookup returns CDR1 MGHDK and CDR2 SYGVNS. CDR3 nucleotides: TGTGCCAGCAGCCGGGACAGGGCTTTCTCTGAAGCTTTCTTT. Its translation is CASSRDRAFSEAFF.

This clonotype was counted once. The chain has TRBV2 and TRBJ2-5; D might be TRBD1 or TRBD2, each matching 5 bases. The germline V and J ends were trimmed by 3 bases and 9 bases, with 14 bases remaining between them. Looked up from germline, CDR1 is SNHLY and CDR2 is FYNNEI. The CDR3 is 13 amino acids. The CDR3 region is CASSDSGDAAQYF. CDR3 sequence (DNA): TGTGCCAGCAGTGACTCCGGGGACGCGGCCCAGTACTTC.

The chain is built from TRBV6-5 and TRBJ1-3; TRBD1 might be the D (6 bases). This CDR3 is built from 14 residues. CDR1 is MNHEY and CDR2 is SVGAGI in the germline V gene. Between the trimmed V and J ends, which lost 4 bases and 3 bases, there was a span of 10 bases. The CDR3 DNA is TGTGCCAGCAGTTTCGCAGGGGTTGGAAACACCATATATTTT. It is translated as CASSFAGVGNTIYF.

This clonotype has only a few counts. CDR3 bases: TGTGCCAGCAGCTTAATGGGACTAGCTACCTGCGAGCAGTACTTC. It specifies CASSLMGLATCEQYF. The rearrangement uses TRBV7-6 and TRBJ2-7; 9 bases line up with TRBD2. CDR1 SGHVS and CDR2 FNYEAQ come from the germline V gene. Trimming cost V 2 bases and J 6 bases; bases outside gene matches: 8. This CDR3 contains 15 residues.

This clonotype was picked up a small number of times. The V call is TRBV27, the J call TRBJ1-1, with no clear D. The germline V gene has CDR1 MNHEY and CDR2 SMNVEV (reference sequence). V lost 4 bases and J lost 1, with 10 bases in between. This CDR3 contains 14 residues. CDR3 residues: CASSSVGGNTEAFF. Here the CDR3 DNA reads TGTGCCAGCAGTTCCGTGGGAGGGAACACTGAAGCTTTCTTT.

The genes are TRBV29-1 and TRBJ2-1; D possibly corresponds to TRBD2 (5 bases). Trimming shortened V by 3 bases and J by 2 bases, and 11 bases separated the two germline ends. The CDR3 contains 14 residues. The germline CDR1 and CDR2 sequences are SQVTM and ANQGSEA. The CDR3 DNA reads TGCAGCGTTGAGGGCGGGTCCGCCTACAATGAGCAGTTCTTC. Residues: CSVEGGSAYNEQFF.

The chain has TRBV11-3 and TRBJ1-1; D is uncertain. Trimming stripped 0 bases from V and 11 bases from J, with 19 bases between. The length of the CDR3 is 15 residues. Germline assignment: CDR1 SGHNT and CDR2 YENEEA. The CDR3 is CASSLDRDLAPVAFF. For the CDR3, the DNA is TGTGCCAGCAGCTTAGATCGAGACCTGGCGCCAGTTGCTTTCTTT.

This sequence joins TRBV10-3 and TRBJ2-3, with D possibly matching TRBD1 (5 bases). The CDR3 loop spans 15 amino acids. Germline CDR1 and CDR2: ENHRY and SYGVKD. The V and J ends lost 4 bases and 0 bases respectively, with 11 bases between them. The CDR3 reads CAISGETASTDTQYF. The CDR3 DNA sequence: TGTGCCATCAGTGGCGAGACAGCTAGCACAGATACGCAGTATTTT.

This clonotype appeared a few times. The J gene is TRBJ2-3, the V gene TRBV10-3; 9 nucleotides match TRBD1. This CDR3 has 15 residues. Germline CDR1 and CDR2: ENHRY and SYGVKD. V lost 6 bases, J lost 1 base, and 5 bases stayed unmatched. The CDR3 here is CAIRGQGTGTDTQYF. The CDR3 bases are TGTGCCATCAGGGGACAGGGAACGGGCACAGATACGCAGTATTTT.

This clonotype was picked up a small number of times. This chain connects TRBV20-1 to TRBJ1-5; D is unclear. Trimming removed 6 bases at V and 3 bases at J, with 9 bases between. The length of the CDR3 is 12 residues. Germline assignment: CDR1 DFQATT and CDR2 SNEGSKA (reference sequence). The CDR3 reads CSAIRDNQPQHF. The CDR3 DNA sequence: TGCAGTGCGATCAGAGACAATCAGCCCCAGCATTTT.